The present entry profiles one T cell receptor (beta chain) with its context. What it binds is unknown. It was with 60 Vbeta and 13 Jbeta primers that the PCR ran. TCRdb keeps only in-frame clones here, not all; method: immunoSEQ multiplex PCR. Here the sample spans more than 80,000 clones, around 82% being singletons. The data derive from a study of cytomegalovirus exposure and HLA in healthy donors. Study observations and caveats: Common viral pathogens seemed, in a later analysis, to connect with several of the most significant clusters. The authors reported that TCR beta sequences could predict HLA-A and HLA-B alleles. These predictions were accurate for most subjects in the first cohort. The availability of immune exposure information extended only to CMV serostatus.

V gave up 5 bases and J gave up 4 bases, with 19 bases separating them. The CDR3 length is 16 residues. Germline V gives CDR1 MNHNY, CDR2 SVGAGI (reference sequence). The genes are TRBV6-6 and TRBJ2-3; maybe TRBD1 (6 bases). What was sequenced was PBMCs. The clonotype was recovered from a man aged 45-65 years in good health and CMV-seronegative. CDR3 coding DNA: TGTGCCAGCAGTAATCCGGGACAACACTACCCAGATACGCAGTATTTT. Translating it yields CASSNPGQHYPDTQYF.